This T cell receptor (beta chain) was profiled in a study of tissue T cells after allogeneic stem cell transplantation. Study-level results: Across patients, clones rarely overlapped, yet motif clusters were shared tissue-specifically. Anatomically similar tissues had similar TCR repertoires within each patient.

Sequencing of TCRbeta CDR3 at survey depth gave sequences and template counts. Assay: immunoSEQ multiplex PCR; the TCRdb copy retains only in-frame clones and omits some. Here the sample spans about 11,000 clones, approximately 38% being singletons. Comment on this clone: What it recognizes is unknown. The gene symbols are mouse symbols. The DNA ends 1 residue before the CDR3 does, and the rest of the CDR3 is filled in from the germline J gene.

Time point noted: mouse harvest day 7 after allogeneic transplant. Mouse grafts combined 10^7 T-cell-depleted bone marrow cells with 10^6 splenic CD5+ T cells. Tissues came from B6→BALB/c major-mismatch GVHD mice at day 7 or 14. The germline gives CDR1 SGHSN, CDR2 HYEKVE. V lost 0 bases, J lost 0 bases, and 2 bases stayed unmatched. The CDR3 runs to 16 residues. Sequencing was done on a sample of skin. This receptor was identified in a female BALB/c mouse given C57BL/6 T cells with graft-versus-host disease after an allogeneic hematopoietic cell transplant. J is TRBJ2-2 and V is TRBV12-1, with 8 bases aligning to TRBD1. CDR3 bases read: TGTGCCAGCTCTCTCGTCAGGGGGCCAAACACCGGGCAGCTCTAC. Translated, it gives CASSLVRGPNTGQLY. The entire CDR3 protein is CASSLVRGPNTGQLYF.